This T cell receptor (beta chain) was observed in a study of somatic mutations in cytotoxic T cells in rheumatoid arthritis. Findings and caveats of the study: In about an eighth of the roughly 60 patients, the largest CD8+ clone exceeded 20% of CD8+ cells.

The data were produced by immunoSEQ multiplex PCR, yet TCRdb's version contains in-frame clones alone and is incomplete. Of approximately 17,000 clones in the sample, 78% were seen once. Germline V gene data show CDR1 as SGHDT and CDR2 as YYEEEE. CDR3 length equals 13 residues. Trimming stripped 4 bases from V and 0 bases from J, with 7 bases between. Comment on this clone: Its antigen is undetermined.

Sequenced sample: CD8+ T cells sorted from blood. The clonotype was recovered from an adult with rheumatoid arthritis. This chain joins TRBV5-6 and TRBJ1-1, with D hard to call. CDR3 coding DNA: TGTGCCAGCAGCCTGACCATGAACACTGAAGCTTTCTTT. Protein: CASSLTMNTEAFF.